The TCR beta chain described here comes from a study of human T cells and chemical hapten exposure (dated by TCRdb to 2020 to 2022). With regard to the full study: For sensitization, 2% DPC in acetone was applied to a 2 cm by 2 cm area of upper inner arm skin. In alopecia patients, the study followed how the peripheral blood TCR repertoire changed in vivo over primary and secondary sensitization to diphenylcyclopropenone (DPC), a hapten. Patch testing was performed on the upper back with Finn chambers containing 0.01% DPC, and the patch tests were scored after 6 days according to International Contact Dermatitis Research Group standards. Weekly therapeutic DPC doses were additionally applied to the scalp of patients throughout the roughly 23-week study period. Libraries were pooled for sequencing, and per-sample TCR yields varied mainly because of small differences in library volumes within the pool. About 28 alopecia patients gave blood for TCR sequencing at one to four time points (pre-sensitization, 2, 6 and 24 weeks). Alopecia areata with under or over 50% scalp involvement, alopecia totalis and alopecia universalis were represented in the patient cohort, which was mostly female. Blood samples were taken from patients before sensitization (week 0) and at 2, 6 and about 24 weeks after DPC sensitization.

The meaning of the sample's time point label: patch test 3, about 24 weeks after DPC sensitization. In the paper's terms, the treatment or condition label means: therapeutic diphenylcyclopropenone sensitization with weekly scalp DPC. Blood at each patch-test visit was drawn before the patch test was applied. To be eligible, patients had to be aged 18 to 70, diagnosed with alopecia and judged suitable for DPC therapy, while pregnant patients were excluded. Unfractionated whole blood was collected in Tempus Blood RNA tubes, and total RNA was extracted from that blood. The germline ends are 6 bases apart after V is trimmed by 0 bases and J by 3 bases. Its CDR3 holds 14 amino acids, cysteine through phenylalanine. Only the CDR3 region is kept as DNA, spanning 42 bases read in frame from base 1. Based on the germline V gene, the CDR1 and CDR2 sequences are MNHEY and SVGAGI. In its sample, this clonotype was seen a few times. The antigen it recognizes is unknown. It has no much larger one-base neighbor in the sample; base qualities were not kept.

General study outcomes and caveats: The number of TCRs above 1 in 1000 frequency did not change with DPC sensitization; there was no evidence of global repertoire structure alterations. Because every patient had alopecia, a presumed autoimmune disease, the patients' immune response might differ from that of healthy individuals. Compared with pre-sensitization or healthy control sets, expanded TCRs formed significantly more large CDR3 similarity clusters, which is consistent with antigen-driven responses. Repeated subsampling changed both the strength of the expansion versus patch-test correlation and the threshold at which that correlation became significant. A positive correlation was found between the number of PT1 expanded TCRs and patch test score, with significance reached at thresholds 8, 16 and 32 but not 4.

The library was generated by RACE. Sequencing instrument: NextSeq 500. During library preparation, unique molecular identifiers were attached to individual cDNA molecules so that TCRs could be counted in a quantitative, reproducible way. From each blood RNA sample, both TCR alpha and TCR beta chains were sequenced. The original methods were these. The median number of TCRs per sample was around 100,000, ranging from 23,224 to 690,600. V, J and CDR3 annotation of the TCR reads was carried out using the Decombinator software suite. Every sample was subsampled to the same number of TCRs (28,000) for the PS versus PT1 abundance plots. Expanded TCRs were defined as absent before sensitization and observed at least eight times at the 2-week time point. TCRdb trimmed the raw reads at Q25, called clones with MiXCR and kept productive beta chains. One record per CDR3 amino acid sequence lists the most common genes and DNA. These V and J calls originate from TCRdb's pipeline instead of the authors' own analysis. In all, the sample holds over 100,000 distinct CDR3 sequences, and 11% of those were seen once. Around 2.5% of the sample comes from the top ten.

The specimen comprised whole blood, sampled in connection with sensitization to the hapten diphenylcyclopropenone (DPC). The sequence links TRBV6-5 to TRBJ2-1; the D gene assignment is ambiguous. The sequence was obtained from a woman between 45 and 65 years old with alopecia areata. Some clones in this sample may be carry-over from other donors' samples. The CDR3 is CASSYSTVYNEQFF. The nucleotide sequence reads as follows: TGTGCCAGCAGTTACTCGACGGTCTACAATGAGCAGTTCTTC.